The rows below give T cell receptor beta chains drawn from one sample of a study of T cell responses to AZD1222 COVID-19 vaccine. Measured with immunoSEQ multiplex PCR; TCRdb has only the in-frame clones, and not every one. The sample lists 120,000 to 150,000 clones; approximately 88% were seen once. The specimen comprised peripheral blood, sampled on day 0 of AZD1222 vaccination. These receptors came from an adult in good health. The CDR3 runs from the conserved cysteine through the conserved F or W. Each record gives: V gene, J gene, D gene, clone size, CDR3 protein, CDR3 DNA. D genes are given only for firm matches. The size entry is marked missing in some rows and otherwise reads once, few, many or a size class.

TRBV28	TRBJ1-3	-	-	CASSRSSGNTIYF	TGTGCCAGCAGCCGAAGCTCTGGAAACACCATATATTTT
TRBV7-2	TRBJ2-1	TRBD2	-	CASSPLRSVASGYNEQFF	TGTGCCAGCAGCCCCCTTCGTAGCGTGGCTAGCGGATACAATGAGCAGTTCTTC
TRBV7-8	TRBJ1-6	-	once	CASSPGGSPLHF	TGTGCCAGCAGCCCAGGCGGTTCACCCCTCCACTTT
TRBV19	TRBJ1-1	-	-	CASRVGKNTEAFF	TGTGCCAGTAGAGTAGGTAAGAACACTGAAGCTTTCTTT
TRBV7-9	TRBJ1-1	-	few	CASSLVGEGTEAFF	TGTGCCAGCAGCTTAGTCGGGGAGGGGACTGAAGCTTTCTTT
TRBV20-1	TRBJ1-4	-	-	CSARSGTAVFF	TGCAGTGCTAGATCTGGTACGGCGGTGTTTTTT
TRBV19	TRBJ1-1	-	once	CASSVGTANTEAFF	TGTGCCAGTAGTGTCGGGACGGCGAACACTGAAGCTTTCTTT
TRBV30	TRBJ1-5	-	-	CAWKGQDQSQPQHF	TGTGCCTGGAAGGGCCAGGACCAGAGTCAGCCCCAGCATTTT
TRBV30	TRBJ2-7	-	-	CAWSYTSSEVYEQYF	TGTGCCTGGAGTTATACTAGCAGTGAGGTCTACGAGCAGTACTTC
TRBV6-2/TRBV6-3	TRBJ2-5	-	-	CASSEAGPSETQYF	TGTGCCAGCAGTGAGGCTGGGCCGAGTGAGACCCAGTACTTC
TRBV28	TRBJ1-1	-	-	CASRDYVNTEAFF	TGTGCCAGCAGGGATTATGTGAACACTGAAGCTTTCTTT
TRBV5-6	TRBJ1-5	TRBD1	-	CASSFGTGFNQPQHF	TGTGCCAGCAGCTTCGGGACAGGGTTCAATCAGCCCCAGCATTTT
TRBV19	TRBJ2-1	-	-	CASSFGAYNGQFF	TGTGCCAGTAGTTTTGGGGCATATAATGGGCAGTTCTTC